Shown below are 11 T cell receptor beta chains from a single sample sequenced in a study of blood T cell repertoires in COVID-19. Libraries were prepared by immunoSEQ multiplex PCR; TCRdb keeps only in-frame clonotypes and omits some of them. There are roughly 200,000 clones in the sample; 70% to 90% occur only once, and more than 5.5% lies in the top ten. Sequenced: peripheral blood. The receptors come from a man at least 80 years old with acute or convalescent COVID-19.

The chain employs TRBV5-1 and TRBJ2-1; 9 bases align to TRBD2. The CDR3 contains 15 residues. Germline values: CDR1 SGHRS, CDR2 YFSETQ. J gave up 16 bases and V 3 bases, and 17 bases lay outside the gene matches. DNA of the CDR3: TGCGCCAGCAGCTCAAATCTAGCGGGACCGCGGGGCGGTTTCTTC. Encoded protein: CASSSNLAGPRGGFF.

The chain has TRBV27 and TRBJ1-5; D not certain. Trimming removed 2 bases from V and 7 bases from J, with 12 bases in between. CDR1 is MNHEY and CDR2 is SMNVEV in the germline V gene (reference sequence). The CDR3 covers 14 residues. The CDR3 is CASSLDTGGQPQHF. CDR3 coding DNA: TGTGCCAGCAGTTTAGATACGGGAGGCCAGCCCCAGCATTTT.

This rearrangement joins TRBV9 to TRBJ2-7; 9 nucleotides agree with TRBD2. V was clipped by 4 bases and J by 3 bases; unmatched bases: 17. The germline CDR1 and CDR2 sequences are SGDLS and YYNGEE. The CDR3 sequence is 18 residues long. The CDR3 sequence: CASSPRSGGASGNYEQYF. CDR3 in DNA: TGTGCCAGCAGCCCTCGATCCGGGGGAGCTAGCGGGAACTACGAGCAGTACTTC.

The table lists this clone with a count of one. This chain links TRBV11-3 with TRBJ2-3; unclear D gene. Looked up from germline, CDR1 is SGHNT and CDR2 is YENEEA. The V gene lost 5 bases and the J gene lost 6 bases, with 12 bases spanning the gap. The CDR3 is made up of 13 amino acids. CDR3 in amino acids: CASSLNQRDTQYF. As DNA, the CDR3 is TGTGCCAGCAGCCTCAACCAGAGGGATACGCAGTATTTT.

J is TRBJ1-5 and V is TRBV15; the match to TRBD1 covers 7 bases. The germline V gene has CDR1 LNHNV and CDR2 YYDKDF (reference sequence). CDR3 size: 16 residues. V dropped 8 bases and J dropped 2; count of bases not matched to a gene: 12. Here the CDR3 reads CATSGRSTGGNQPQHF. The CDR3 nucleotides are TGTGCCACCTCCGGAAGGAGTACAGGGGGCAATCAGCCCCAGCATTTT.

A remark on this clone: At one of its ends the junction is not consistent with the germline gene, which may arise from a read error. The chain carries TRBV12-3 or TRBV12-4 and TRBJ1-3; D is unclear. CDR3 length: 13 amino acids. CDR3 nucleotides: TGTGCCAGCACGACTAGGCTCTACAGCCCGGAACATTTT. Amino acids: CASTTRLYSPEHF.

The rearrangement uses TRBV21-1 and TRBJ2-5; TRBD2, the D gene given by the table, was not confirmed from the DNA. TRBV21-1 is assigned pseudogene status. The CDR3 runs 18 residues. The DNA for the CDR3 is TGTGCCAGCAGCGGGCACCCGGGACTAGCGGCTTGCGGTGAGACCCAGTACTTC. Amino acid sequence: CASSGHPGLAACGETQYF.

The chain carries TRBV24-1 and TRBJ2-3; TRBD1 agrees at 11 bases. The CDR3 runs 16 residues. V was clipped by 2 bases and J by 6 bases; unmatched bases: 6. Germline assignment: CDR1 KGHDR and CDR2 SFDVKD. In DNA, the CDR3 is TGTGCCACCAGTGATTGGACAGGGGGCTCTTTGGATACGCAGTATTTT. It codes for CATSDWTGGSLDTQYF.

This chain connects TRBV5-1 to TRBJ2-3; a weak D match, TRBD1 (6 bases). Trimming took 0 bases from V and 11 from J, leaving 10 bases between them. Germline CDR1 and CDR2: SGHRS and YFSETQ. The CDR3 covers 12 residues. As DNA, the CDR3 is TGCGCCAGCAGCTTGGATGTCAGGGGGCAGTATTTT. It codes for CASSLDVRGQYF.

This chain links TRBV4-1 with TRBJ1-2; D may be TRBD1 (5 bases). The V end lost 0 bases, the J end lost 7 bases, and 15 bases lay between the germline ends. The CDR3 has 15 residues. The germline V gene encodes CDR1 MGHRA and CDR2 YSYEKL. As DNA, the CDR3 is TGCGCCAGCAGCCAAGATCATGGGGCGTATGGTGGCTACACCTTC. Amino acids: CASSQDHGAYGGYTF.

The chain joins TRBV27 to TRBJ2-3, with D unresolved. This CDR3 has 14 residues. CDR1 MNHEY and CDR2 SMNVEV come from the germline V gene (reference sequence). V gave up 1 base and J gave up 0 bases, with 5 bases separating them. CDR3 bases: TGTGCCAGCAGTTTATATTCAAGCACAGATACGCAGTATTTT. This gives the protein CASSLYSSTDTQYF.